A selection of T cell receptor beta chains follows, all from one sample in a study of OX40 agonist ivuxolimab in advanced cancers. Clones were read by immunoSEQ multiplex PCR, and TCRdb kept only the in-frame ones, dropping some. The profile shows 70,000 or so clones, approximately 86% of them singletons. This specimen consisted of CD4+ or CD8+ T cells sorted from blood, obtained in a trial of the OX40 agonist ivuxolimab. Receptors were obtained from an adult with an advanced solid tumor such as melanoma, head and neck, liver or kidney cancer. CDR3s include the opening cysteine and the closing phenylalanine or tryptophan. Each record gives: J gene, D gene, V gene, clone size, CDR3 DNA, CDR3 protein. D genes are given only for firm matches. Rows may omit the clone size; those that give it use once, few, many or a size class.

>TRBJ1-1|NA|TRBV14|NA
TGTGCCAGCAGTCTACAGGAGAACACTGAAGCTTTCTTT
CASSLQENTEAFF
>TRBJ2-2|TRBD1|TRBV7-3|NA
TGTGCCAGCAGCCCCGGGACAGCCAGCGAGAACACCGGGGAGCTGTTTTTT
CASSPGTASENTGELFF
>TRBJ2-1|TRBD1|TRBV29-1|NA
TGCAGCGTTTTCCGATACCGGGACAGCAGGGGTCTTAACAATGAGCAGTTCTTC
CSVFRYRDSRGLNNEQFF
>TRBJ2-5|TRBD2|TRBV4-2|NA
TGTGCCAGCAGCCAAGTGTCTAGCGGGGGGGCCGCAGAGACCCAGTACTTC
CASSQVSSGGAAETQYF
>TRBJ2-7|NA|TRBV15|once
TGTGCCACCAGCGGATACTACGAGCAGTACTTC
CATSGYYEQYF
>TRBJ1-2|NA|TRBV18|NA
TGTGCCAGCTCACCACCCGGGGCGTTCTATGGCTACACCTTC
CASSPPGAFYGYTF
>TRBJ2-3|TRBD1|TRBV7-3|NA
TGTGCCAGCAGCCTAGACAGGGTGGGAACAGATACGCAGTATTTT
CASSLDRVGTDTQYF
>TRBJ2-7|TRBD1|TRBV30|NA
TGTGCCTGGAGTGCCAACAGGGGGCTGGGCGAGCAGTACTTC
CAWSANRGLGEQYF
>TRBJ2-7|NA|TRBV5-4|NA
TGTGCCAGCAGCTTGAGAGGGGGGAACGAGCAGTACTTC
CASSLRGGNEQYF
>TRBJ2-7|NA|TRBV28|NA
TGTGCCAGCAGGGACTACGAGCAGTACTTC
CASRDYEQYF
>TRBJ1-6|NA|TRBV5-4|NA
TGTGCCAGCAGCCCGCCGGGGCAGGGCGGTTCACCCCTCCACTTT
CASSPPGQGGSPLHF
>TRBJ1-1|NA|TRBV18|NA
TGTGCCAGCTCACCAATTGCGTTGAACACTGAAGCTTTCTTT
CASSPIALNTEAFF
>TRBJ2-7|NA|TRBV9|NA
TGTGCCAGCAGCGTATCCGCCGGGGTTCTTATCTACGAGCAGTACTTC
CASSVSAGVLIYEQYF
>TRBJ2-7|NA|TRBV7-6|NA
TGTGCCAGCAGCCAACCAGGCAGGACCTACGAGCAGTACTTC
CASSQPGRTYEQYF
>TRBJ1-6|TRBD1|TRBV6-6|NA
TGTGCCAGCAGTTCCCCGGACAGGGGAAATTCACCCCTCCACTTT
CASSSPDRGNSPLHF
>TRBJ1-1|NA|TRBV7-2|NA
TGTGCCAGCACCCTTCGCGGGAACACTGAAGCTTTCTTT
CASTLRGNTEAFF
>TRBJ2-3|NA|TRBV11-3|NA
TGTGCCAGCAGCTCGTTTCCGGAAGATACGCAGTATTTT
CASSSFPEDTQYF
>TRBJ2-1|TRBD2|TRBV6-5|NA
TGTGCCAGCAGTAAGACTAGCGGGGGCAATGAGCAGTTCTTC
CASSKTSGGNEQFF
>TRBJ1-1|NA|TRBV28|NA
TGTGCCAGCCTTTCCTCACGACCGTCTACTGAAGCTTTCTTT
CASLSSRPSTEAFF
>TRBJ2-3|NA|TRBV18|NA
TGTGCCAGCTCACGCTCCCCTAGCGCCGGCACAGATACGCAGTATTTT
CASSRSPSAGTDTQYF
>TRBJ1-5|NA|TRBV28|NA
TGTGCCAGCAGAGATCCGGGACCCTTTCAGCCCCAGCATTTT
CASRDPGPFQPQHF
>TRBJ2-1|NA|TRBV6-5|NA
TGTGCCAGCAGCCGGGACCCGGCCTACAATGAGCAGTTCTTC
CASSRDPAYNEQFF
>TRBJ1-5|NA|TRBV28|NA
TGTGCCAGCACCTCAGGGCCAACCAATCAGCCCCAGCATTTT
CASTSGPTNQPQHF
>TRBJ2-3|TRBD1|TRBV5-1|NA
TGCGCCAGCAGCTTGGGACAGGGAAGCACAGATACGCAGTATTTT
CASSLGQGSTDTQYF
>TRBJ2-5|TRBD2|TRBV7-8|once
TGTGCCAGCAGTTTGGGGACTAGCGGGGGGGTTGGAGAGACCCAGTACTTC
CASSLGTSGGVGETQYF
>TRBJ1-1|NA|TRBV6-6|NA
TGTGCCAGCAGTTACGGACATACCGCTTTCTTT
CASSYGHTAFF